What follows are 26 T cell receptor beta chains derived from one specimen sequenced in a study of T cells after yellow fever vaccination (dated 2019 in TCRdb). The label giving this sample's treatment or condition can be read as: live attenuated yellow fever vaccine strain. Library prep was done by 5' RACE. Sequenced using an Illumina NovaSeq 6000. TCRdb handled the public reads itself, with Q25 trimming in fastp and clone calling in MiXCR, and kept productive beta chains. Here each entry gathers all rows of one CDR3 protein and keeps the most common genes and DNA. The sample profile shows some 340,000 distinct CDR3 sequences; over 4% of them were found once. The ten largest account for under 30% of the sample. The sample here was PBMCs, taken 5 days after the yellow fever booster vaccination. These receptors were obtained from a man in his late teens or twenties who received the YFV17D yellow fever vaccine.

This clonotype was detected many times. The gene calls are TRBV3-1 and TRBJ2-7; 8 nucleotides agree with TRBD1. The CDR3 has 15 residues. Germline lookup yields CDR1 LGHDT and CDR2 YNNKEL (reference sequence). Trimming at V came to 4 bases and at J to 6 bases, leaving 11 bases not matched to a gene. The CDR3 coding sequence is TGTGCCAGCAGCCTTATCGGACAGGGACAGTCCGAGCAGTACTTC. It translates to CASSLIGQGQSEQYF.

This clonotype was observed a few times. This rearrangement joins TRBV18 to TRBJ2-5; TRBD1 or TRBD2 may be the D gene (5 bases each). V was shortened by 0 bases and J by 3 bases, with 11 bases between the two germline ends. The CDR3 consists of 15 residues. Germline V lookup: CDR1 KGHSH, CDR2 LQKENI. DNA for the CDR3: TGTGCCAGCTCACCACCAGGGGACCTCAAAGAGACCCAGTACTTC. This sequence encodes CASSPPGDLKETQYF.

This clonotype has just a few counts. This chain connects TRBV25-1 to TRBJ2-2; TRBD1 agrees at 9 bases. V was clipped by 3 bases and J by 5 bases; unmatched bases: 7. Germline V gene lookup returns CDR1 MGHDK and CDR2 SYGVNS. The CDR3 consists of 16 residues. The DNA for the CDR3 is TGTGCCAGCAGTGACGGGACAGGGTTTCGAACCGGGGAGCTGTTTTTT. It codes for CASSDGTGFRTGELFF.

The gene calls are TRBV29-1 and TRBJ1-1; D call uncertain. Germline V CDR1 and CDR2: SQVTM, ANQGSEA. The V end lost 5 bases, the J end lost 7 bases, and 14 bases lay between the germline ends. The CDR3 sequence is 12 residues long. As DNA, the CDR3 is TGCAGCGTTCATCGTAGGGCCGTTGAAGCTTTCTTT. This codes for CSVHRRAVEAFF. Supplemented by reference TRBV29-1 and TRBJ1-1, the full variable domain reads SAVISQKPSRDICQRGTSLTIQCQVDSQVTMMFWYRQQPGQSLTLIATANQGSEATYESGFVIDKFPISRPNLTFSTLTVSNMSPEDSSIYLCSVHRRAVEAFFGQGTRLTVV.

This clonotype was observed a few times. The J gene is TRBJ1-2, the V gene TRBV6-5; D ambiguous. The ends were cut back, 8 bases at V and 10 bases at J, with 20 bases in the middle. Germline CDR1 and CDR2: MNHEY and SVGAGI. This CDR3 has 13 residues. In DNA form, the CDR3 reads TGTGCCAGCGTGTACGGTTCCCCCCCCCTCTACACCTTC. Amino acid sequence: CASVYGSPPLYTF.

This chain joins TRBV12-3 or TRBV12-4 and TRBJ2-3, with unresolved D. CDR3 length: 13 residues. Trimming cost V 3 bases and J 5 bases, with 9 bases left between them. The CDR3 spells CASSLRGRDTQYF. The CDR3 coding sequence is TGTGCCAGCAGTTTGCGAGGACGAGATACGCAGTATTTT.

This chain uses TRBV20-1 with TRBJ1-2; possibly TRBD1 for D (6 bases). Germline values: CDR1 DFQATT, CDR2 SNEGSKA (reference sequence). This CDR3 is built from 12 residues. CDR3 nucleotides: TGCAGAGCGGAGGGGGAAGACTATGGCTACACCTTC. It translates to CRAEGEDYGYTF.

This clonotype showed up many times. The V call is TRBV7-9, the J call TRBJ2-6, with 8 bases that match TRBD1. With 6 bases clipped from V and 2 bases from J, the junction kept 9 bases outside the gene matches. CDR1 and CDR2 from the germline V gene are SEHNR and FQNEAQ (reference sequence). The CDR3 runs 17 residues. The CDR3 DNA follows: TGTGCCAGCAGAAGGACAGGGCAGGGGGCTGGGGCCAACGTCCTGACTTTC. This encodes CASRRTGQGAGANVLTF.

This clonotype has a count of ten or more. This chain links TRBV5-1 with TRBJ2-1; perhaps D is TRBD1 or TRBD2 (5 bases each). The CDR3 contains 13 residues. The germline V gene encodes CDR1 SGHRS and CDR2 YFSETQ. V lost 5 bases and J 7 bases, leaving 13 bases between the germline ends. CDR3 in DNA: TGCGCCAGCAGGGCAGGGTCGGGGAATGAGCAGTTCTTC. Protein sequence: CASRAGSGNEQFF.

The CDR3 nucleotides are TGCGCCAGCAGCCCAAGGGCGACTAGCACAGATACGCAGTATTTT. It codes for CASSPRATSTDTQYF. The rearrangement joins TRBV5-1 to TRBJ2-3, with no clear D. The CDR3 length is 15 residues. Per germline, CDR1 SGHRS and CDR2 YFSETQ. Trimming took off 4 bases at V and 0 bases at J, with 12 bases between the two ends.

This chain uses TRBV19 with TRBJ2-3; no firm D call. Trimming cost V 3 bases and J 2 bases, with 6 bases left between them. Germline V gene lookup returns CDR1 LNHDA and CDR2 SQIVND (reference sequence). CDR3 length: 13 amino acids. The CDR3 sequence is CASSIGLTDTQYF. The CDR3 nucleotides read TGTGCCAGTAGTATCGGCCTCACAGATACGCAGTATTTT.

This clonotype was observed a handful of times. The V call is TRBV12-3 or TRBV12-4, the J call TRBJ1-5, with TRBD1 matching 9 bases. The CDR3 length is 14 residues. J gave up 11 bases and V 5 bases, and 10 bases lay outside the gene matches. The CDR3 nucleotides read TGTGCCAGCAGTCCGGGACAGGGTGTCGGGACCCAGCATTTT. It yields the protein CASSPGQGVGTQHF.

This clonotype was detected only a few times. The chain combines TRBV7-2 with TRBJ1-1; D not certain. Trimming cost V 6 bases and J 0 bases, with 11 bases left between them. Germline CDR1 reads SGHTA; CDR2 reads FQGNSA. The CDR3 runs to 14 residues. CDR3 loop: CASSGRRMNTEAFF. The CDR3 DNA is TGTGCCAGCAGTGGACGGAGGATGAACACTGAAGCTTTCTTT.

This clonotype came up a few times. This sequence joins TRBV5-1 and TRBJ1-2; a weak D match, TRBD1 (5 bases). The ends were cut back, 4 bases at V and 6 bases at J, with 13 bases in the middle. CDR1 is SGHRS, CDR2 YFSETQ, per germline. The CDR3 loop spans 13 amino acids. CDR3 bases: TGCGCCAGCAGCGTGGGGGGAAATGATGGCTACACCTTC. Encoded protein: CASSVGGNDGYTF.

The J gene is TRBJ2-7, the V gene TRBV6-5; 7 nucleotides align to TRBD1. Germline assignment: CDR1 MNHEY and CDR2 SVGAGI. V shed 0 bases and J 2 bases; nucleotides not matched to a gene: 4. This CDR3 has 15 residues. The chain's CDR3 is CASSYSAGGAYEQYV. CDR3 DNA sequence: TGTGCCAGCAGTTACTCTGCAGGGGGAGCCTACGAGCAGTACGTC.

As DNA, the CDR3 is TGTGCCACCAGCACCCGGGAGGGTATTGAAGCTTTCTTT. Translating gives CATSTREGIEAFF. V is TRBV15 and J is TRBJ1-1; unclear D gene. V gave up 4 bases and J gave up 7 bases, with 13 bases separating them. Per the germline V gene, CDR1 is LNHNV and CDR2 is YYDKDF (reference sequence). CDR3 length equals 13 residues.

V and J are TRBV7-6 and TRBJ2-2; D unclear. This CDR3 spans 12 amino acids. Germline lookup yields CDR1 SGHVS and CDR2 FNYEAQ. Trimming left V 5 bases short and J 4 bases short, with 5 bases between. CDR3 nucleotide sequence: TGTGCCAGCAGCAGGGTCACCGGGGAGCTGTTTTTT. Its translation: CASSRVTGELFF.

The CDR3 DNA reads TGCAGTGCTAGGGGCCCGCTTGGTCTATCAATATCGAACACCGGGGAGCTGTTTTTT. Protein: CSARGPLGLSISNTGELFF. The rearrangement joins TRBV20-1 to TRBJ2-2; D gene uncertain. The CDR3 consists of 19 residues. V lost 3 bases and J lost 0, with 23 bases in between. Germline CDR1 is DFQATT and CDR2 is SNEGSKA (reference sequence).

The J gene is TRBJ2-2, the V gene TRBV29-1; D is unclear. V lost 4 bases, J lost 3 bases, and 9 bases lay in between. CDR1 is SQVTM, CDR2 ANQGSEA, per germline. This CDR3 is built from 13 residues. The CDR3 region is CSVVWADTGELFF. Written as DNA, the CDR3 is TGCAGCGTTGTCTGGGCGGACACCGGGGAGCTGTTTTTT.

This CDR3 reads CASSYETDSPLHF. The CDR3 nucleotides read TGTGCCAGCAGTTACGAGACAGACTCACCCCTCCACTTT. V is TRBV6-6 and J is TRBJ1-6; D is perhaps TRBD1 (5 bases). Germline V CDR1 and CDR2: MNHNY, SVGAGI (reference sequence). CDR3 size: 13 residues. V lost 2 bases and J 10 bases, leaving 9 bases between the germline ends.

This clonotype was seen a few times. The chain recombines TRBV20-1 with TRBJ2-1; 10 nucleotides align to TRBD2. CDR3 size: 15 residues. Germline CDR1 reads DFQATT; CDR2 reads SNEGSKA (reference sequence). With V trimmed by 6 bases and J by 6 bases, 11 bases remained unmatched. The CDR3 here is CSAPQRGGLGNEQFF. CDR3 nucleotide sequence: TGCAGTGCCCCCCAGCGGGGGGGTTTAGGCAATGAGCAGTTCTTC.

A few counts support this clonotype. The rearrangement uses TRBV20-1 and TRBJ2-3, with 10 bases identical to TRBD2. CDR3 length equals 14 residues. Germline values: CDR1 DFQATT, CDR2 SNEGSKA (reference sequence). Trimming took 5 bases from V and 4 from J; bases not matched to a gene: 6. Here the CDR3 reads CSAPRAGGPDTQYF. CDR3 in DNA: TGCAGTGCTCCGCGAGCGGGGGGGCCAGATACGCAGTATTTT.

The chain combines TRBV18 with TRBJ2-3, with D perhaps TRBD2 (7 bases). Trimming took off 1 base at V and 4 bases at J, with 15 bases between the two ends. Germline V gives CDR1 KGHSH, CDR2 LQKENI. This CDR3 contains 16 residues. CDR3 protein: CASSPRLGGGPDTQYF. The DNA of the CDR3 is TGTGCCAGCTCACCACGTCTTGGCGGGGGCCCAGATACGCAGTATTTT.

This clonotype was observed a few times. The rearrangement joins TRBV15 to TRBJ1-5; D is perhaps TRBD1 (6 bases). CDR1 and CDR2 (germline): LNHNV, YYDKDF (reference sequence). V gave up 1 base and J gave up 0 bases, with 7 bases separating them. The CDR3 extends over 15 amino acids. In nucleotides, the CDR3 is TGTGCCACCAGCAGAGGGACAGATAGCAATCAGCCCCAGCATTTT. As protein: CATSRGTDSNQPQHF.

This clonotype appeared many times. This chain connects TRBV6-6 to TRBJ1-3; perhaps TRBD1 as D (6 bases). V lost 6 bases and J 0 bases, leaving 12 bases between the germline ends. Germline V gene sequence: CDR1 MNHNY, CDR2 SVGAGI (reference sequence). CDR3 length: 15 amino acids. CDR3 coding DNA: TGTGCCAGCAGCTTACAGGGTTTCTCTGGAAACACCATATATTTT. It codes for CASSLQGFSGNTIYF.

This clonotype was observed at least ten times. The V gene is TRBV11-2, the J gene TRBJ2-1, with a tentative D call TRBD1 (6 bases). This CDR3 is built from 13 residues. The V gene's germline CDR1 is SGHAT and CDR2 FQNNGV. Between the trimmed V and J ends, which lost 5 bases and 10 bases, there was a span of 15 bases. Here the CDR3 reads CASSPNRAGEQFF. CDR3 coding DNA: TGTGCCAGCAGCCCTAACAGGGCGGGCGAGCAGTTCTTC.